Each of the 16 T cell receptor beta chains below was sequenced from the same sample in a study of shared clonotypes between healthy human individuals (dated by TCRdb to 2018 to 2021). Library construction relied on the immunoSEQ multiplex PCR assay. TCRdb took over this immuneACCESS table, retaining in-frame rearrangements with V and J assigned. Such tables are incomplete; in checked studies, under half of the missing clones stem from an unresolved V gene, and the remainder is unexplained. Counted in this sample were some 2,000,000 clones; about 95% of them appeared once. More than 0.95% of the sample is held by the ten biggest clonotypes. CD8 naive samples were CD45RO-negative cells positively selected for CCR7, giving a CD45RA+CCR7+ population that excluded TemRA cells. The sequencing sample was made of naive CD8+ T cells sorted from blood. The sample's cell subset or site label, in plain terms: CD45RA+CCR7+. The source is a man aged 18-30 years in good health.

This chain uses TRBV6-5 with TRBJ2-1; possible D gene TRBD1, 6 bases. The length of the CDR3 is 13 residues. Germline V lookup: CDR1 MNHEY, CDR2 SVGAGI. V lost 0 bases, J lost 10 bases, and 10 bases lay in between. This chain's CDR3 is CASSYSGGAEQFF. The CDR3 DNA reads as TGTGCCAGCAGTTACTCTGGGGGCGCGGAGCAGTTCTTC.

The rearrangement joins TRBV10-1 to TRBJ2-5; a weak D match, TRBD2 (6 bases). The CDR3 extends over 16 amino acids. Germline-derived CDR1 and CDR2 are WNHNN and SYGVQD (reference sequence). The CDR3 sequence: CAVTTELRGYWWTQYF. The CDR3, as DNA: TGCGCAGTAACCACGGAACTGCGGGGTTATTGGTGGACCCAGTACTTC.

The chain is built from TRBV27 and TRBJ2-1; 7 nucleotides match TRBD2. CDR3 length: 15 residues. Germline V gene sequence: CDR1 MNHEY, CDR2 SMNVEV (reference sequence). V shed 5 bases, J shed 3 bases, and the junction held 7 bases outside the gene matches. In DNA, the CDR3 is TGTGCCAGCAGTCCGACTAGCCCAAACTACAATGAGCAGTTCTTC. Protein: CASSPTSPNYNEQFF.

Details on this clone: Additional DNA sequences in this sample encode the identical CDR3. The chain uses TRBV27 and TRBJ1-3; the D is unclear. V lost 0 bases, J lost 0 bases, and 6 bases lay in between. The CDR3 has 15 amino acids. Germline V CDR1 and CDR2: MNHEY, SMNVEV (reference sequence). The CDR3, as DNA: TGTGCCAGCAGTTTATCACCAGGCTCTGGAAACACCATATATTTT. It codes for CASSLSPGSGNTIYF.

The chain employs TRBV5-4 and TRBJ2-2; D is uncertain. V lost 4 bases and J 0 bases, leaving 7 bases between the germline ends. The germline V gene has CDR1 SGHNT and CDR2 YYREEE (reference sequence). There are 14 residues in the CDR3. The CDR3 loop reads CASSGPSNTGELFF. DNA for the CDR3: TGTGCCAGCAGCGGACCTTCGAACACCGGGGAGCTGTTTTTT.

The chain joins TRBV5-4 to TRBJ2-7; 7 nucleotides agree with TRBD1. The trim removed 5 bases at V and 1 base at J, leaving 6 bases unmatched. The germline V gene encodes CDR1 SGHNT and CDR2 YYREEE (reference sequence). CDR3 size: 14 residues. CDR3 DNA: TGTGCCAGCAGAGACAGGGAGAGTTCCTACGAGCAGTACTTC. Protein product: CASRDRESSYEQYF.

This sequence joins TRBV4-1 and TRBJ2-3; D is possibly TRBD1 or TRBD2 (5 bases each). Trimming took 1 base from V and 2 from J, leaving 16 bases between them. The CDR3 is 17 amino acids. Looked up from germline, CDR1 is MGHRA and CDR2 is YSYEKL. The CDR3 region has the DNA TGCGCCAGCAGCCAAGGAGGGGCAGGATGGGTCACAGATACGCAGTATTTT. It codes for CASSQGGAGWVTDTQYF.

V usage is TRBV4-3 and J usage is TRBJ1-3; perhaps TRBD1 as D (6 bases). Germline lookup yields CDR1 LGHNA and CDR2 YSLEER. V was clipped by 2 bases and J by 3 bases, with 11 bases between them. The CDR3 has 15 residues. Here the CDR3 reads CASSQLTGIGNTIYF. The CDR3 DNA reads as TGCGCCAGCAGCCAACTTACAGGGATTGGAAACACCATATATTTT.

The chain combines TRBV5-1 with TRBJ1-1; 9 bases match TRBD1. Trimming removed 4 bases from V and 3 bases from J; junction bases left unmatched: 7. CDR1 is SGHRS, CDR2 YFSETQ, per germline. There are 15 residues in the CDR3. The CDR3 here is CASSIGTGKDTEAFF. CDR3 DNA sequence: TGCGCCAGCAGCATCGGGACAGGGAAGGACACTGAAGCTTTCTTT. The whole variable domain, remainder taken from reference TRBV5-1 and TRBJ1-1, is KAGVTQTPRYLIKTRGQQVTLSCSPISGHRSVSWYQQTPGQGLQFLFEYFSETQRNKGNFPGRFSGRQFSNSRSEMNVSTLELGDSALYLCASSIGTGKDTEAFFGQGTRLTVV.

This chain links TRBV5-6 with TRBJ1-2; D not resolved. This CDR3 contains 12 residues. Trimming cost V 2 bases and J 8 bases, with 10 bases left between them. Germline CDR1 is SGHDT and CDR2 is YYEEEE. The CDR3 region has the DNA TGTGCCAGCAGCTTCTTTTTTGGCGGCTACACCTTC. It specifies CASSFFFGGYTF.

J is TRBJ2-7 and V is TRBV11-2; 16 positions agree with TRBD2. The V gene end was trimmed by 5 bases and the J gene end by 2 bases; junction bases not matched to a gene: 12. The CDR3 contains 19 residues. Per the germline V gene, CDR1 is SGHAT and CDR2 is FQNNGV. Written as DNA, the CDR3 is TGTGCCAGCAGCACCCACCCGGGACTAGCGGGAGGGCGTCCCTACGAGCAGTACTTC. Its protein is CASSTHPGLAGGRPYEQYF.

Points on this clone: At the DNA level, this CDR3 is encoded by other sequences in the same sample as well. The rearrangement joins TRBV19 to TRBJ2-7; TRBD1 might be the D (6 bases). Germline V CDR1 and CDR2: LNHDA, SQIVND (reference sequence). The length of the CDR3 is 13 residues. The V and J ends lost 5 bases and 4 bases respectively, with 12 bases between them. The CDR3 loop reads CASSYRDRYEQYF. The DNA of the CDR3 is TGTGCCAGTAGTTACAGGGACCGATACGAGCAGTACTTC.

The chain couples TRBV7-6 to TRBJ2-1; D not resolved. Trimming pared 1 base from V and 5 bases from J, leaving 9 bases between. Germline V gives CDR1 SGHVS, CDR2 FNYEAQ. The CDR3 loop spans 14 amino acids. CDR3 amino acids: CASSLDVGNNEQFF. Written as DNA, the CDR3 is TGTGCCAGCAGCTTAGACGTTGGCAACAATGAGCAGTTCTTC.

The chain is built from TRBV6-5 and TRBJ1-1; the D gene is possibly TRBD1 (6 bases). The CDR3 is 13 residues long. The germline gives CDR1 MNHEY, CDR2 SVGAGI. The V and J ends lost 6 bases and 5 bases respectively, with 13 bases between them. The CDR3 sequence is CASSPGALTEAFF. CDR3 DNA: TGTGCCAGCAGCCCAGGGGCGCTGACTGAAGCTTTCTTT.

V gene TRBV9 combines with J gene TRBJ2-1; a possible D gene is TRBD1 (5 bases). The CDR3 loop spans 12 amino acids. V lost 4 bases and J 8 bases, leaving 10 bases between the germline ends. CDR1 and CDR2 (germline): SGDLS, YYNGEE. The CDR3 DNA is TGTGCCAGCAGCCCGATAGGGGATGAGCAGTTCTTC. Encoded protein: CASSPIGDEQFF.

CDR3 coding DNA: TGTGCCAGTAGTTTAACGGTTGGTGGTGATGGCTACACCTTC. This sequence encodes CASSLTVGGDGYTF. The chain couples TRBV19 to TRBJ1-2, with D unclear. This CDR3 is built from 14 residues. Trimming cost V 5 bases and J 6 bases, with 16 bases left between them. From germline, CDR1 is LNHDA and CDR2 SQIVND (reference sequence).